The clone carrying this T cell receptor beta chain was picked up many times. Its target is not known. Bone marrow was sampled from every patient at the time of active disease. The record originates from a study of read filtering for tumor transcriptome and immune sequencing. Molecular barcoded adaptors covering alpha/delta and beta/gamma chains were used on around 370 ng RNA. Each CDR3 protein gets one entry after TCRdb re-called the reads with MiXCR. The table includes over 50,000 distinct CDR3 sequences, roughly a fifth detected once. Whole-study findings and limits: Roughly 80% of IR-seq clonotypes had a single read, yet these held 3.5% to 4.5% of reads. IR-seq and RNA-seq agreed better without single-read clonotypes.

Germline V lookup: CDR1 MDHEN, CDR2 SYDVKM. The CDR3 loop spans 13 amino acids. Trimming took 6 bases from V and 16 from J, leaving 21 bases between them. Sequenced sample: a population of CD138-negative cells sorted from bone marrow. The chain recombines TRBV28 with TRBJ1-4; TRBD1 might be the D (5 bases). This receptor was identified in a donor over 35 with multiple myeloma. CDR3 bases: TGTGCCAGCAGCGCGGGGGTGAAGGGGAATCCGTTTTTT. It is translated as CASSAGVKGNPFF.